The TCR beta chain under discussion was sequenced for a study of CD8+ T cells in alopecia areata. The wider study: In an open-label trial, patients got 5 to 10 mg tofacitinib twice daily.

V lost 5 bases to trimming and J lost 8 bases; unmatched junction nucleotides: 4. This CDR3 has 12 amino acids. The germline V gene encodes CDR1 SGHNT and CDR2 YENEEA. Following extraction, RNA underwent reverse transcription to cDNA, which served as the sequencing template. Measured with immunoSEQ multiplex PCR; TCRdb has only the in-frame clones, and not every one. The sample has fewer than 200,000 clones; about 60% are singletons. Regarding treatment: oral pan-JAK inhibitor, 5-10 mg twice daily. Patients with alopecia areata provided lesional scalp punch biopsies as well as peripheral blood. The researchers isolated CD4+ and CD8+ T cells from PBMCs by sorting.

This TCR came from a human donor with alopecia areata. Sequenced material: CD4+ T cells sorted from blood, taken at week 24, from a patient treated with tofacitinib. The rearrangement joins TRBV11-3 to TRBJ2-3; 7 nucleotides match TRBD2. The CDR3 nucleotides are TGTGCCAGCAGCCCTAGCGGTGGTACGCAGTATTTT. It yields the protein CASSPSGGTQYF.